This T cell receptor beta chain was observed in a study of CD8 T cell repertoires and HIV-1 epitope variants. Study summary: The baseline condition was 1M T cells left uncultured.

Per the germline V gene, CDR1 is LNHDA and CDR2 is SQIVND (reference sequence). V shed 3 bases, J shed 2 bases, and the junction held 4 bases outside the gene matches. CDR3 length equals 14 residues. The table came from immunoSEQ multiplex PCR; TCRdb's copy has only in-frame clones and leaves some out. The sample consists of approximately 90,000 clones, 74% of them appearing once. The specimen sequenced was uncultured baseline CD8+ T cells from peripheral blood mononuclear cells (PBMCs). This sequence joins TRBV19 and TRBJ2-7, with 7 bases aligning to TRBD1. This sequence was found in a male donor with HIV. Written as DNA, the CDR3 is TGTGCCAGTAGTATTAGGACAGGTGCCTACGAGCAGTACTTC. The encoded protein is CASSIRTGAYEQYF.